This T cell receptor beta chain was recorded in a study of cytomegalovirus exposure and HLA in healthy donors. Notes on the study in general: Researchers reported in a later analysis that a missense DCLRE1C variant was tied to TCR beta V- and J-gene trimming.

Amplification used 60 Vbeta primers and 13 Jbeta primers. Sequencing was performed with immunoSEQ multiplex PCR; in TCRdb, only in-frame clones are kept and a portion is missing. The sample consists of about 230,000 clones, 82% of them appearing once. The V and J ends lost 4 bases and 2 bases respectively, with 22 bases between them. In germline, CDR1 is MGHRA, CDR2 YSYEKL. The CDR3 extends over 18 amino acids. Remarks on this clone: What it recognizes is unknown.

This chain connects TRBV4-1 to TRBJ2-3, with D tentatively TRBD1 (6 bases). Sample: PBMCs. This clonotype was obtained from a woman in her thirties or forties in good health and CMV-seronegative. CDR3 DNA sequence: TGCGCCAGCAGCCCCAAAGGGGGTAGGGGATTTGTCACAGATACGCAGTATTTT. This sequence encodes CASSPKGGRGFVTDTQYF.